This T cell receptor beta chain was sequenced during a study of blood T cell repertoires in COVID-19. Study-wide context: The United States, Italy and Spain provided the acute and convalescent COVID-19 samples. Sample material is recorded as cDNA or gDNA derived from T cells, B-cell-depleted T cells, or PBMCs.

Trimming cost V 4 bases and J 2 bases, with 9 bases left between them. In germline, CDR1 is SGHVS, CDR2 FQNEAQ. The CDR3 loop spans 14 amino acids. In the study's own analysis: It was from reference gene primer amplification that nucleated cell counts were estimated. TCRdb's copy holds only in-frame clones and misses some; the assay was immunoSEQ multiplex PCR. Clonal size and the V and J genes are those of that table, whereas D and trimming came from the DNA. The profile shows hundreds of thousands of clones, about 83% of them singletons. The table lists this clone with a few counts. The sequencing input was peripheral blood. V usage is TRBV7-8 and J usage is TRBJ1-5, with D maybe TRBD1 (6 bases). This sequence was found in a woman aged 80 or older with COVID-19, enrolled during active disease. CDR3 coding DNA: TGTGCCAGCAGCTCGGACAGCGGCAATCAGCCCCAGCATTTT. Translation gives CASSSDSGNQPQHF. The full variable domain, rest sourced from reference TRBV7-8 and TRBJ1-5, is GAGVSQSPRYKVAKRGQDVALRCDPISGHVSLFWYQQALGQGPEFLTYFQNEAQLDKSGLPSDRFFAERPEGSVSTLKIQRTQQEDSAVYLCASSSDSGNQPQHFGDGTRLSIL.